A single sample is the source of the 17 T cell receptor beta chains below, sequenced in a study of blood T cells in healthy people across ages. The use of a sample-barcoded 5' primer and a J-beta primer mix characterized a second PCR of about 6 to 12 cycles. TCRdb reanalysed the 5' RACE reads using MiXCR and keeps one entry per CDR3 protein. Altogether 1.5 million or so distinct CDR3 sequences are present, about 43% being singletons, with the ten largest covering under 8%. Material: blood. All receptors come from a woman aged 18-29 years in good health.

Only one count was recorded for this clonotype. CDR3 loop: CASSQRQRRRETQYF. The DNA for the CDR3 is TGCGCCAGCAGCCAGCGTCAGCGGAGGAGAGAGACCCAGTACTTC. The rearrangement uses TRBV4-1 and TRBJ2-4; perhaps TRBD2 as D (5 bases). The J call could be wrong; TRBJ2-5 is a better fit for the DNA end. Germline CDR1 MGHRA, CDR2 YSYEKL. This CDR3 region has 15 residues.

In regard to this clonotype: It may be a read error: a sequence one base away is much more abundant. The genes are TRBV29-1 and TRBJ2-7, with D unclear. V was pared by 0 bases and J by 5 bases, with 14 bases between. CDR1 and CDR2 from the germline V gene are SQVTM and ANQGSEA. The CDR3 has 14 amino acids. The CDR3 DNA reads TGCAGCGTTGAAGATGGCAGCTCCAGACACGAGCAGTACTTC. Its translation is CSVEDGSSRHEQYF.

This clonotype has a single count. The rearrangement joins TRBV20-1 to TRBJ2-7; 8 bases agree with TRBD2. The CDR3 length is 15 residues. With V trimmed by 3 bases and J by 2 bases, 9 bases remained unmatched. CDR1 is DFQATT and CDR2 is SNEGSKA in the germline V gene (reference sequence). The CDR3 region has the DNA TGCAGTGCTAGTGATGATCGGGGGGGGGCCTACGAGCAGTACTTC. Translating it yields CSASDDRGGAYEQYF.

Details on this clonotype: Relative to the germline gene, one junction end is altered; a read error may explain this. This chain connects TRBV6-5 to TRBJ1-5; maybe TRBD1 (5 bases). The CDR3 consists of 17 residues. CDR1 is MNHEY and CDR2 is SVGAGI in the germline V gene. The CDR3 spells CVSSYSAGGGNNQPQHF. The CDR3 DNA follows: TGTGTCAGCAGTTACTCGGCGGGGGGGGGAAACAATCAGCCCCAGCATTTT.

Turning to this clonotype: An end of the junction does not agree with germline; a read error may underlie this. The chain employs TRBV7-9 and TRBJ2-1; 10 bases agree with TRBD2. Germline V gene data show CDR1 as SEHNR and CDR2 as FQNEAQ (reference sequence). This CDR3 comprises 17 residues. CDR3 region: CASSVWASGSSHNEQFF. In nucleotides, the CDR3 is TGTGCCAGCAGCGTCTGGGCTAGCGGGAGCTCCCACAATGAGCAGTTCTTC.

Only a few counts were recorded for this clonotype. The chain carries TRBV12-3 or TRBV12-4 and TRBJ1-2, with D perhaps TRBD1 (6 bases). The V gene lost 8 bases and the J gene lost 0 bases, with 13 bases spanning the gap. The CDR3 covers 14 residues. This chain's CDR3 is CASVRGQANYGYTF. In DNA form, the CDR3 reads TGTGCCAGCGTTCGGGGACAAGCTAACTATGGCTACACCTTC.

This chain links TRBV7-3 with TRBJ2-4; 10 nucleotides align to TRBD2. CDR1 SGHTA and CDR2 FQGTGA come from the germline V gene. CDR3 size: 16 residues. The J segment lost 13 bases and the V segment lost 2 bases, leaving 14 bases of the junction unmatched. CDR3 in amino acids: CASSLLTSGAYNEQYF. The CDR3, as DNA: TGTGCCAGCAGCTTATTAACTAGCGGGGCCTACAATGAGCAGTACTTC.

The gene calls are TRBV7-2 and TRBJ2-7, with 10 bases fitting TRBD1. Germline lookup yields CDR1 SGHTA and CDR2 FQGNSA. This CDR3 has 15 amino acids. After removal of 3 bases from V and 2 bases from J, the junction contained 4 bases not matched to a gene. In DNA, the CDR3 is TGTGCCAGCAGCTTCGCCGGGACAGGGGCCTACGAGCAGTACTTC. The encoded protein is CASSFAGTGAYEQYF.

The chain recombines TRBV25-1 with TRBJ1-1; 7 nucleotides line up with TRBD1. The germline CDR1 and CDR2 sequences are MGHDK and SYGVNS. This CDR3 spans 15 amino acids. Trimming at V came to 4 bases and at J to 2 bases, leaving 7 bases not matched to a gene. CDR3 residues: CASSVSTGSNTEAFF. The CDR3 DNA reads as TGTGCCAGCAGTGTATCGACAGGGTCAAACACTGAAGCTTTCTTT.

The chain uses TRBV20-1 and TRBJ2-1, with D possibly matching TRBD2 (5 bases). The V and J ends lost 5 bases and 0 bases respectively, with 14 bases between them. CDR1 and CDR2 (germline): DFQATT, SNEGSKA (reference sequence). The CDR3 consists of 15 residues. CDR3 sequence: CSAYPGFNSYNEQFF. The CDR3 DNA follows: TGCAGTGCTTACCCGGGATTCAACTCCTACAATGAGCAGTTCTTC.

This clonotype was seen more than once but under ten times. The chain recombines TRBV20-1 with TRBJ2-6; D is unclear. The CDR3 is made up of 14 amino acids. Between the trimmed V and J ends, which lost 3 bases and 4 bases, there was a span of 10 bases. CDR1 is DFQATT and CDR2 is SNEGSKA in the germline V gene (reference sequence). The CDR3 reads CSASSLSGANVLTF. The CDR3 DNA follows: TGCAGTGCTAGTAGCCTTTCCGGGGCCAACGTCCTGACTTTC.

The V gene is TRBV3-1, the J gene TRBJ1-3; D call uncertain. CDR1 and CDR2 from the germline V gene are LGHDT and YNNKEL (reference sequence). The germline V and J ends were trimmed by 1 base and 0 bases, with 16 bases remaining between them. The CDR3 contains 18 residues. Here the CDR3 reads CASSQGRSRRSSGNTIYF. In nucleotides, the CDR3 is TGTGCCAGCAGCCAAGGGAGGTCGAGGAGGAGCTCTGGAAACACCATATATTTT.

With regard to this clonotype: The junction does not match germline at one end; this may be a read error. The chain joins TRBV9 to TRBJ2-1; D could derive from TRBD1 or TRBD2 (5 bases each). The CDR3 consists of 14 residues. CDR1 is SGDLS and CDR2 is YYNGEE in the germline V gene. The CDR3 reads CASSEGTIHNERFF. Written as DNA, the CDR3 is TGTGCCAGCAGCGAAGGGACCATTCACAATGAGCGGTTCTTC.

The chain joins TRBV12-3 or TRBV12-4 to TRBJ2-7; D is ambiguous. Trimming shortened V by 6 bases and J by 0 bases, and 12 bases separated the two germline ends. The CDR3 contains 14 residues. CDR3 sequence reads: CASSFIQSSYEQYF. The CDR3 region has the DNA TGTGCCAGCAGCTTTATCCAGAGCTCCTACGAGCAGTACTTC.

The chain uses TRBV12-2 and TRBJ2-7. TRBV12-2 corresponds to a pseudogene. The CDR3 spans 9 residues. The CDR3 bases are TGTGCAAGTCGCTTAGAGCAGTACTTC. Amino acids: CASRLEQYF.

The gene calls are TRBV5-1 and TRBJ2-1, with 7 bases fitting TRBD2. The CDR3 is 16 amino acids. Germline trimming cut 4 bases from V and 6 bases from J; bases unmatched to any gene: 13. CDR1 and CDR2 from the germline V gene are SGHRS and YFSETQ. In DNA form, the CDR3 reads TGCGCCAGCAGCCGCCCGGCGGCGGGGGAGTCCAATGAGCAGTTCTTC. This encodes CASSRPAAGESNEQFF.

This rearrangement joins TRBV12-3 or TRBV12-4 to TRBJ2-5; possibly TRBD2 for D (6 bases). Trimming removed 5 bases from V and 10 bases from J, with 11 bases in between. The CDR3 extends over 11 amino acids. The DNA for the CDR3 is TGTGCCAGCAGTCCGGGACTTGACCAGTACTTC. Its translation is CASSPGLDQYF.